These 3 T cell receptor beta chains share one sample of origin, sequenced in a study of control samples from healthy donors and cancer patients. TCRdb's copy holds only in-frame clones and misses some; the assay was immunoSEQ multiplex PCR. The table shows roughly 130,000 clones, with approximately 90% occurring only once. The sample consisted of blood. Source of these receptors: a man aged 18 to 30 in good health.

The chain has TRBV5-1 and TRBJ1-1; no firm D call. Germline CDR1 is SGHRS and CDR2 is YFSETQ. The CDR3 runs to 16 residues. V dropped 6 bases and J dropped 1 base, with 19 bases sitting between them. CDR3 in amino acids: CASTILPGNRNTEAFF. CDR3 in DNA: TGCGCCAGCACCATTTTGCCTGGGAACAGGAACACTGAAGCTTTCTTT.

The genes are TRBV4-1 and TRBJ2-2; D possibly corresponds to TRBD2 (5 bases). From germline, CDR1 is MGHRA and CDR2 YSYEKL. Trimming left V 2 bases short and J 4 bases short, with 5 bases between. The CDR3 is 13 residues long. The CDR3 nucleotides read TGCGCCAGCAGCCAAAGCGGCACCGGGGAGCTGTTTTTT. This encodes CASSQSGTGELFF.

The rearrangement joins TRBV14 to TRBJ1-5; 7 nucleotides align to TRBD1. This CDR3 spans 13 amino acids. The V gene end was trimmed by 5 bases and the J gene end by 7 bases; junction bases not matched to a gene: 5. CDR1 is SGHDN and CDR2 is FVKESK in the germline V gene. In nucleotides, the CDR3 is TGTGCCAGCAGCGCTAACAGGGGACAGCCCCAGCATTTT. It yields the protein CASSANRGQPQHF.